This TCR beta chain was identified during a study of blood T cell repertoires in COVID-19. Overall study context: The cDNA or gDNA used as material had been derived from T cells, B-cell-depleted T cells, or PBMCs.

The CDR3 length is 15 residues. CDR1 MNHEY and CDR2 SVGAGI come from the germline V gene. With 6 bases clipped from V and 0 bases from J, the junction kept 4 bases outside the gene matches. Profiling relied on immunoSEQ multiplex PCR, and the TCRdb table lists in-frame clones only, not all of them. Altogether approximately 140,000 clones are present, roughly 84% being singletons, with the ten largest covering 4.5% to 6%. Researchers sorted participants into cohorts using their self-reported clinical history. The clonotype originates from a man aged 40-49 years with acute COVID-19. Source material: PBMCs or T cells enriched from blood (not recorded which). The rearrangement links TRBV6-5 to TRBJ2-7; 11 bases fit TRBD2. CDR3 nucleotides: TGTGCCAGCAGGGTAGCGGGAGGGAACTCCTACGAGCAGTACTTC. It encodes CASRVAGGNSYEQYF.